Presented here are 14 T cell receptor beta chains from one specimen sequenced in a study of blood T cell repertoires in COVID-19 (TCRdb year 2020). The receptor library was made with the immunoSEQ multiplex PCR assay. This immuneACCESS table, as held by TCRdb, lists in-frame sequences with V and J called but not all clones. Of the missing ones, under half trace to an unresolved V gene in checked studies; the others have no known cause. Recorded for this sample are 150,000 to 200,000 clones; about three quarters of them occurred a single time. The leading ten clones occupy roughly 8.7% of the sample. The specimen was peripheral blood. Receptors originate from a woman aged 50 to 60 with active or convalescent COVID-19.

This clone came up once. The chain uses TRBV7-2 and TRBJ2-2; tentative D call: TRBD1 (6 bases). Germline assignment: CDR1 SGHTA and CDR2 FQGNSA. The CDR3 extends over 16 amino acids. The V end lost 5 bases, the J end lost 1 base, and 14 bases lay between the germline ends. The CDR3 spells CASSRRTDLNTGELFF. The CDR3 bases are TGTGCCAGCAGCCGCCGGACAGATTTGAACACCGGGGAGCTGTTTTTT.

This clone was recorded a few times. The chain employs TRBV6-2 or TRBV6-3 and TRBJ1-3, with no clear D. V dropped 6 bases and J dropped 4 bases, with 16 bases sitting between them. The CDR3 contains 15 residues. CDR1 is MNHEY and CDR2 is SVGEGT in the germline V gene. The CDR3, as DNA: TGTGCCAGCAGCGTCCGGACTTCTTCGGGAAACACCATATATTTT. Amino acid sequence: CASSVRTSSGNTIYF.

The J gene is TRBJ2-5, the V gene TRBV28; 12 bases are shared with TRBD1. Germline V gives CDR1 MDHEN, CDR2 SYDVKM. The CDR3 has 15 amino acids. With 6 bases clipped from V and 4 bases from J, the junction kept 6 bases outside the gene matches. CDR3: CASRPGTGGLETQYF. The CDR3 bases are TGTGCCAGCAGACCCGGGACAGGGGGCTTAGAGACCCAGTACTTC. Looking up the rest from reference TRBV28 and TRBJ2-5 gives the full variable domain: DVKVTQSSRYLVKRTGEKVFLECVQDMDHENMFWYRQDPGLGLRLIYFSYDVKMKEKGDIPEGYSVSREKKERFSLILESASTNQTSMYLCASRPGTGGLETQYFGPGTRLLVL.

This rearrangement joins TRBV3-1 (or the pseudogene TRBV3-2) to TRBJ1-4; D gene uncertain. The CDR3 extends over 12 amino acids. The germline gives CDR1 LGHDT, CDR2 YNNKEL (reference sequence). Trimming took off 4 bases at V and 7 bases at J, with 7 bases between the two ends. CDR3 sequence: CASSRDIEKLFF. The CDR3 nucleotides are TGTGCCAGCAGCCGAGACATTGAAAAACTGTTTTTT.

CDR3 region: CASSPDRGAGPQHF. CDR3 nucleotides: TGTGCCAGCAGCCCCGACAGGGGGGCTGGGCCCCAGCATTTT. The chain uses TRBV5-6 and TRBJ1-5, with 9 bases aligning to TRBD1. The CDR3 totals 14 residues. Trimming cost V 4 bases and J 9 bases; bases outside gene matches: 8. Germline loops: CDR1 SGHDT, CDR2 YYEEEE.

The chain recombines TRBV28 with TRBJ2-7, with 12 bases lining up with TRBD1. Trimming removed 5 bases from V and 4 bases from J; junction bases left unmatched: 9. Germline CDR1 MDHEN, CDR2 SYDVKM. This CDR3 region has 16 residues. CDR3 coding DNA: TGTGCCAGCAGTACAAGCCGGGACAGGGGGCGGTACGAGCAGTACTTC. Translating it yields CASSTSRDRGRYEQYF.

The chain uses TRBV7-6 and TRBJ2-1, with 7 nucleotides matching TRBD2. V gave up 2 bases and J gave up 4 bases; unmatched junction bases: 8. There are 16 residues in the CDR3. In germline, CDR1 is SGHVS, CDR2 FNYEAQ. The CDR3 DNA is TGTGCCAGCAGCTTAACCCCGGCTAGCGGTTACAATGAGCAGTTCTTC. Amino acids: CASSLTPASGYNEQFF.

This chain links TRBV30 with TRBJ2-2; 9 positions match TRBD1. Germline CDR1 is GTSNPN and CDR2 is SVGIG (reference sequence). CDR3 length: 15 amino acids. Trimming at V came to 3 bases and at J to 7 bases, leaving 9 bases not matched to a gene. The DNA for the CDR3 is TGTGCCTGGAGCCCCGGGACAGGGTTTTTCGGGGAGCTGTTTTTT. It yields the protein CAWSPGTGFFGELFF.

The rearrangement links TRBV6-6 to TRBJ1-5; 12 nucleotides match TRBD1. The CDR3 totals 16 residues. Germline V CDR1 and CDR2: MNHNY, SVGAGI (reference sequence). J gave up 0 bases and V 7 bases, and 4 bases lay outside the gene matches. The CDR3: CASMGQGAGSNQPQHF. The CDR3 nucleotides are TGTGCCAGCATGGGACAGGGGGCCGGTAGCAATCAGCCCCAGCATTTT.

The chain links TRBV2 to TRBJ1-4; 7 positions agree with TRBD1. Germline V gene lookup returns CDR1 SNHLY and CDR2 FYNNEI. The CDR3 loop spans 14 amino acids. The trim removed 4 bases at V and 3 bases at J, leaving 2 bases unmatched. This CDR3 is CASSVGTANEKLFF. The CDR3 nucleotides are TGTGCCAGCAGTGTTGGGACAGCTAATGAAAAACTGTTTTTT.

The V and J genes are TRBV6-4 and TRBJ2-7, with 8 nucleotides matching TRBD1. V lost 3 bases to trimming and J lost 0 bases; unmatched junction nucleotides: 10. This CDR3 contains 17 residues. In germline, CDR1 is MRHNA, CDR2 SNTAGT. The CDR3 region is CASSDPARGQDSYEQYF. The DNA of the CDR3 is TGTGCCAGCAGTGATCCAGCCCGGGGACAGGACTCCTACGAGCAGTACTTC.

CDR3 loop: CASRSTGRNTEAFF. In DNA, the CDR3 is TGTGCCAGCAGGTCGACAGGGCGGAACACTGAAGCTTTCTTT. The gene calls are TRBV6-5 and TRBJ1-1; 7 nucleotides match TRBD1. Germline trimming cut 6 bases from V and 1 base from J; bases unmatched to any gene: 5. The CDR3 loop spans 14 amino acids. Per the germline V gene, CDR1 is MNHEY and CDR2 is SVGAGI.

This chain joins TRBV7-2 and TRBJ1-3; 7 bases fit TRBD1. This CDR3 is built from 15 residues. The germline CDR1 and CDR2 sequences are SGHTA and FQGNSA. The V and J ends lost 6 bases and 3 bases, in that order; junction bases with no gene match: 8. The DNA for the CDR3 is TGTGCCAGCAGTCCACAGGGGCAAAGTGGAAACACCATATATTTT. This gives the protein CASSPQGQSGNTIYF.

V is TRBV19 and J is TRBJ2-7; a weak D match, TRBD2 (5 bases). The V gene lost 5 bases and the J gene lost 0 bases, with 11 bases spanning the gap. The CDR3 totals 14 residues. The germline V gene encodes CDR1 LNHDA and CDR2 SQIVND (reference sequence). The CDR3 DNA sequence: TGTGCCAGTAGTGACGGGGTAGTCTCCTACGAGCAGTACTTC. Its protein product is CASSDGVVSYEQYF.